This T cell receptor (beta chain) emerged from a study of blood T cell repertoires in COVID-19. Across the whole study: T cells, B-cell-depleted T cells, or PBMCs provided the cDNA or gDNA that served as material.

Under the authors' procedure: Reference gene primers were amplified, and this amplification served to estimate nucleated cell counts. The data were produced by immunoSEQ multiplex PCR, yet TCRdb's version contains in-frame clones alone and is incomplete. That table supplies the V and J calls and clone size; D and trimming were determined from the DNA. Among 250,000 to 400,000 clones listed, roughly 90% were seen once. This CDR3 spans 21 amino acids. V shed 5 bases and J 5 bases; nucleotides not matched to a gene: 25. The V gene's germline CDR1 is MNHEY and CDR2 SMNVEV (reference sequence). Material for sequencing was peripheral blood. This TCR was recovered from a woman in her thirties with COVID-19, enrolled during active disease. The chain uses TRBV27 and TRBJ1-5, with 9 bases identical to TRBD1. CDR3 sequence: CASSLRPGQGVSCLSYQPQHF. CDR3 in DNA: TGTGCCAGCAGTCTAAGACCGGGACAGGGAGTCTCGTGCCTTTCCTATCAGCCCCAGCATTTT.